This T cell receptor (beta chain) was profiled in a study of shared clonotypes between healthy human individuals. As to this clone: The antigen is unknown.

Profiling relied on immunoSEQ multiplex PCR, and the TCRdb table lists in-frame clones only, not all of them. Counted here are roughly 2.2 million clones, more than 80% occurring once; the ten biggest clones make up roughly 0.36%. Study-wide results and limits: Represented diversity, genetic and exposure-history alike, was limited by few donors.

Per the germline V gene, CDR1 is SGHRS and CDR2 is YFSETQ. V was cut by 4 bases and J by 7 bases, with 18 bases left in between. The CDR3 loop spans 15 amino acids. The source material was naive CD4+ T cells from PBMCs. Subset: CD45RA+ positively selected. This TCR was sampled from a man between 18 and 35 years old in good health. Some clones in this sample may be carry-over from other donors' samples. The chain recombines TRBV5-1 with TRBJ2-1, with D perhaps matching TRBD2 (6 bases). DNA of the CDR3: TGCGCCAGCAGCGAAGTGACGGGAGATTGGAATGAGCAGTTCTTC. It specifies CASSEVTGDWNEQFF.